Presented here are 12 T cell receptor beta chains from one specimen sequenced in a study of long-term antiretroviral therapy in people with HIV. Survey-level immunoSEQ v3.0 assays were run. Using immunoSEQ multiplex PCR, the repertoire was profiled, and TCRdb retains in-frame clones only, with some absent. The sample has tens of thousands of clones; 80% are singletons. This material consisted of unsorted PBMCs, taken 0.3 years after starting antiretroviral therapy. The receptors shown here come from a man aged 40-55 years with HIV.

The chain has TRBV7-8 and TRBJ2-7, with a weak D call TRBD2 (5 bases). This CDR3 has 14 residues. V lost 1 base to trimming and J lost 4 bases, with 11 bases between them. Germline CDR1 is SGHVS and CDR2 is FQNEAQ. CDR3 nucleotides: TGTGCCAGCAGCTTAGGTTCTAGCAGGTACGAGCAGTACTTC. Translated: CASSLGSSRYEQYF.

V usage is TRBV19 and J usage is TRBJ1-5; D ambiguous. Germline-derived CDR1 and CDR2 are LNHDA and SQIVND (reference sequence). V was shortened by 8 bases and J by 4 bases, with 15 bases between the two germline ends. The CDR3 is made up of 14 amino acids. The CDR3 loop reads CASSLFGQNQPQHF. The CDR3 DNA is TGTGCCAGTTCCCTATTCGGGCAAAATCAGCCCCAGCATTTT.

This clone was seen more than once but under ten times. The chain couples TRBV2 to TRBJ2-1, with TRBD2 identical over 8 bases. The CDR3 sequence is 15 residues long. Germline V gene data show CDR1 as SNHLY and CDR2 as FYNNEI. Unmatched junction bases numbered 10, after V lost 6 bases and J lost 6 bases. The CDR3 sequence is CASRTLGAGGNEQFF. For the CDR3, the DNA is TGTGCCAGCAGGACCCTCGGGGCGGGGGGCAATGAGCAGTTCTTC.

This clone was seen only a few times. The chain joins TRBV28 to TRBJ1-1; 9 nucleotides agree with TRBD1. V was pared by 0 bases and J by 1 base, with 3 bases of the junction left unmatched. This CDR3 comprises 16 residues. CDR1 and CDR2 (germline): MDHEN, SYDVKM. The CDR3 sequence: CASSLWTGGRNTEAFF. The DNA of the CDR3 is TGTGCCAGCAGTTTATGGACAGGGGGGAGGAACACTGAAGCTTTCTTT.

The chain recombines TRBV7-9 with TRBJ1-1; D remains ambiguous. The CDR3 has 11 residues. The germline V gene encodes CDR1 SEHNR and CDR2 FQNEAQ (reference sequence). The V gene lost 8 bases and the J gene lost 6 bases, with 10 bases spanning the gap. Written as DNA, the CDR3 is TGTGCCAGCGCCCTTGGGGCTGAAGCTTTCTTT. Translating it yields CASALGAEAFF. The full variable domain, in which reference TRBV7-9 and TRBJ1-1 provide the parts outside the CDR3, is DTGVSQNPRHKITKRGQNVTFRCDPISEHNRLYWYRQTLGQGPEFLTYFQNEAQLEKSRLLSDRFSAERPKGSFSTLEIQRTEQGDSAMYLCASALGAEAFFGQGTRLTVV.

The chain uses TRBV4-3 and TRBJ2-3; 8 bases are a match to TRBD2. Germline CDR1 is LGHNA and CDR2 is YSLEER. The CDR3 has 17 amino acids. V dropped 4 bases and J dropped 3; count of bases not matched to a gene: 12. CDR3: CASSRREGGGNTDTQYF. In DNA, the CDR3 is TGCGCCAGCAGCCGACGAGAGGGCGGGGGGAATACAGATACGCAGTATTTT.

CDR3 DNA sequence: TGTGCCAGCAGTGAAGCCCGCGGGACAGAGACCCAGTACTTC. This gives the protein CASSEARGTETQYF. This chain uses TRBV6-1 with TRBJ2-5, with TRBD2 as a possible D gene (6 bases). Trimming left V 0 bases short and J 4 bases short, with 9 bases between. The CDR3 length is 14 residues. Germline CDR1 is MNHNS and CDR2 is SASEGT.

The chain joins TRBV11-3 to TRBJ2-1; 8 nucleotides align to TRBD2. The CDR3 is 13 residues long. Germline lookup yields CDR1 SGHNT and CDR2 YENEEA. Germline trimming cut 4 bases from V and 6 bases from J; bases unmatched to any gene: 2. CDR3 protein: CASSSGGLNEQFF. CDR3 nucleotides: TGTGCCAGCAGCTCGGGGGGGCTCAATGAGCAGTTCTTC.

The V gene is TRBV27, the J gene TRBJ2-7, with D unclear. The CDR3 runs 14 residues. From germline, CDR1 is MNHEY and CDR2 SMNVEV (reference sequence). V shed 0 bases and J shed 6 bases, with 12 bases lying between them. The DNA of the CDR3 is TGTGCCAGCAGTTTATCGGCTCTTGGAGCCGAGCAGTACTTC. It is translated as CASSLSALGAEQYF.

The rearrangement links TRBV14 to TRBJ2-5; TRBD1 matches at 7 bases. CDR3 length: 14 amino acids. From germline, CDR1 is SGHDN and CDR2 FVKESK. V shed 2 bases, J shed 5 bases, and the junction held 5 bases outside the gene matches. DNA for the CDR3: TGTGCCAGCAGCCAAAGACAGGGCGGGGAGACCCAGTACTTC. Its protein product is CASSQRQGGETQYF.

The chain couples TRBV28 to TRBJ1-5; TRBD1 is a possible D gene (5 bases). Germline values: CDR1 MDHEN, CDR2 SYDVKM. The CDR3 spans 18 residues. V was pared by 4 bases and J by 0 bases, with 19 bases between. The CDR3 spells CASSSPSGTFYSNQPQHF. In DNA form, the CDR3 reads TGTGCCAGCAGTTCACCCAGTGGGACGTTCTATAGCAATCAGCCCCAGCATTTT.

The chain employs TRBV9 and TRBJ2-3; 12 bases match TRBD2. Germline CDR1 and CDR2: SGDLS and YYNGEE. Germline trimming cut 0 bases from V and 6 bases from J; bases unmatched to any gene: 5. The CDR3 totals 16 residues. DNA for the CDR3: TGTGCCAGCAGCGTAGATCTAGCGGGGGGGACTGATACGCAGTATTTT. This translates into CASSVDLAGGTDTQYF.